This paragraph covers one T cell receptor beta chain sequence. Trimming removed 5 bases from V and 0 bases from J; junction bases left unmatched: 4. The CDR3 runs 16 residues. Germline values: CDR1 SQVTM, CDR2 ANQGSEA. This record comes from a study of cytomegalovirus exposure and HLA in healthy donors. Turning to the study itself: Within an early data release were about 85 million unique TCRs drawn from HLA-typed donors.

PCR involved 60 Vbeta and 13 Jbeta primers. Clones were sequenced by immunoSEQ multiplex PCR, and TCRdb holds only the in-frame ones, with some missing. The sample gives roughly 63,000 clones, roughly 70% of which show up once; around a quarter is in the top ten. Material for sequencing was PBMCs. The clonotype was recovered from a man between 50 and 59 years old in good health and CMV-seropositive. The rearrangement joins TRBV29-1 to TRBJ2-6, with TRBD1 matching 10 bases. Written as DNA, the CDR3 is TGCAGCGTTTGGGACAGGGGAGGCTCTGGGGCCAACGTCCTGACTTTC. As protein: CSVWDRGGSGANVLTF.